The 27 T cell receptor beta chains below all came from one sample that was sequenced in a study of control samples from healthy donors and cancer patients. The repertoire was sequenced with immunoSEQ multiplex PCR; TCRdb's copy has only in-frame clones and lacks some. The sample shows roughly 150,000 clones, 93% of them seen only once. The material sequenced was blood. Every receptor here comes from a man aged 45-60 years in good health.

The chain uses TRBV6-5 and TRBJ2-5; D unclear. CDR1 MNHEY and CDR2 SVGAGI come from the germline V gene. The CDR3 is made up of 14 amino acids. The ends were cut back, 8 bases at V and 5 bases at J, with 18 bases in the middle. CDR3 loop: CASQKGFILETQYF. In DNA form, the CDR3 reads TGTGCCAGCCAAAAGGGCTTTATACTTGAGACCCAGTACTTC.

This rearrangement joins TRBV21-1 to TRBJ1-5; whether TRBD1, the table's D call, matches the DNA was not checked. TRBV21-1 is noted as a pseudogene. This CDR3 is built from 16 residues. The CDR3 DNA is TGTGCCAGCAGCAAAGCGGACAGGGGGCAGAATCAGCCCCAGCATTTT. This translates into CASSKADRGQNQPQHF.

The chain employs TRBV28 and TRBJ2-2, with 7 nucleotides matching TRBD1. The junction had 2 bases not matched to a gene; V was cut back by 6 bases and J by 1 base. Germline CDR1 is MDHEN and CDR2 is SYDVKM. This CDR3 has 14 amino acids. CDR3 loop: CASRRQGNTGELFF. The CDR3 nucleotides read TGTGCCAGCAGGAGACAGGGGAACACCGGGGAGCTGTTTTTT.

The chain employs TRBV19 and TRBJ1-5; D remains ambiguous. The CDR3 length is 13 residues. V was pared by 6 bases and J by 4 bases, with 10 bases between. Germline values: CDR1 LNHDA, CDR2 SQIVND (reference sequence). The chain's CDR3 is CASRVDTNQPQHF. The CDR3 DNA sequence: TGTGCCAGTAGGGTCGATACTAATCAGCCCCAGCATTTT.

This CDR3 is CASSPLGNEKLFF. CDR3 sequence (DNA): TGTGCCAGCTCACCATTAGGAAATGAAAAACTGTTTTTT. The chain carries TRBV18 and TRBJ1-4, with D hard to call. The V gene lost 2 bases and the J gene lost 5 bases, with 6 bases spanning the gap. Germline loops: CDR1 KGHSH, CDR2 LQKENI. The CDR3 is made up of 13 amino acids.

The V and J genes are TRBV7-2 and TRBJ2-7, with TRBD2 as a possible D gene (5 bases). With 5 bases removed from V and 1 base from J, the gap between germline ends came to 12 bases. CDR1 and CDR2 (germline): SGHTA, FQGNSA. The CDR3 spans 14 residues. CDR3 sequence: CASSLAERSYEQYF. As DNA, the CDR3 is TGTGCCAGCAGCCTCGCGGAGCGGTCCTACGAGCAGTACTTC.

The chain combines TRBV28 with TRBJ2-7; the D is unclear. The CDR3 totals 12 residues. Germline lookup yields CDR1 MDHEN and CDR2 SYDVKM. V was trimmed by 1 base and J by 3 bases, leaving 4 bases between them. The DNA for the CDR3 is TGTGCCAGCAGTTTATTGGGCTACGAGCAGTACTTC. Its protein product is CASSLLGYEQYF.

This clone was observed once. The DNA for the CDR3 is TGCGCCAGCAGTCAAACTGGGGATCTTTCCTACGAGCAGTACTTC. Its protein is CASSQTGDLSYEQYF. This rearrangement joins TRBV23-1 to TRBJ2-7, with unresolved D. TRBV23-1 is filed as an ORF, its function uncertain. V lost 2 bases and J 1 base, leaving 12 bases between the germline ends. The CDR3 sequence is 15 residues long.

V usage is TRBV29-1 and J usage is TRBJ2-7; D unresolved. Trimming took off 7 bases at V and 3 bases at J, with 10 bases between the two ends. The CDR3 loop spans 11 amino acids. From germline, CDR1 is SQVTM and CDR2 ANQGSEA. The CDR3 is CSAGSGYEQYF. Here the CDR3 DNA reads TGCAGCGCCGGGTCGGGCTACGAGCAGTACTTC.

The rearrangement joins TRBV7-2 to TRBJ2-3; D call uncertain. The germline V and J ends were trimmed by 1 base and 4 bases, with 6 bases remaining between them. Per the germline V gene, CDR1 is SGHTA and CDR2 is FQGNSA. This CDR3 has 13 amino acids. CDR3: CASSLDPSDTQYF. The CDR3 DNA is TGTGCCAGCAGCTTAGACCCATCAGATACGCAGTATTTT.

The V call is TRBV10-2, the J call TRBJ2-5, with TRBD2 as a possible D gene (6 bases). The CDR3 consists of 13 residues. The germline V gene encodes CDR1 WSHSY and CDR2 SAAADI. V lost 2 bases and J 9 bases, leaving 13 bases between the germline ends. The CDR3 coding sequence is TGCGCCAGCAGTGAGAGCCAACGCGGGGCCCAGTACTTC. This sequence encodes CASSESQRGAQYF.

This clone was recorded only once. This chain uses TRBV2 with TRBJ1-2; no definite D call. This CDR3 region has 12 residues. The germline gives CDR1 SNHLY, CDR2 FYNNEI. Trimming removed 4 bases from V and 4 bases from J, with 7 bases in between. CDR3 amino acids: CASSAPSYGYTF. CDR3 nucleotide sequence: TGTGCCAGCAGTGCCCCCAGCTATGGCTACACCTTC.

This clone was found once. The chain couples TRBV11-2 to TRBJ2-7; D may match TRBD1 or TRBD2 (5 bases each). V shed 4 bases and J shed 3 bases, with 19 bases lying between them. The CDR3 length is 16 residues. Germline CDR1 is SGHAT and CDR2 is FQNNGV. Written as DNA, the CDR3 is TGTGCCAGCAGCTCCTACTTAACGGGACGGAACTACGAGCAGTACTTC. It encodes CASSSYLTGRNYEQYF.

In nucleotides, the CDR3 is TGTGCCAGCAGCGTACAGGGTCCCGAGCAGTTCTTC. Translating it yields CASSVQGPEQFF. The chain has TRBV5-4 and TRBJ2-1; D is perhaps TRBD1 (6 bases). The length of the CDR3 is 12 residues. CDR1 SGHNT and CDR2 YYREEE come from the germline V gene (reference sequence). V dropped 4 bases and J dropped 10 bases, with 12 bases sitting between them.

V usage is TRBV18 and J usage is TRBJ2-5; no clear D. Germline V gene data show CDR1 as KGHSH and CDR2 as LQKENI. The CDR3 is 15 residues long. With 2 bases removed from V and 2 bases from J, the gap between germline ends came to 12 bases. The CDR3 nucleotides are TGTGCCAGCTCACCAGGCGCCAGGCGTCAAGAGACCCAGTACTTC. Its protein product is CASSPGARRQETQYF.

Written as DNA, the CDR3 is TGTGCCAGCCATGGTGGGGGCTCAACTGAAGCTTTCTTT. Translated: CASHGGGSTEAFF. This chain uses TRBV2 with TRBJ1-1; TRBD1 might be the D (6 bases). V dropped 8 bases and J dropped 5 bases, with 15 bases sitting between them. Germline V gives CDR1 SNHLY, CDR2 FYNNEI. The CDR3 is 13 amino acids.

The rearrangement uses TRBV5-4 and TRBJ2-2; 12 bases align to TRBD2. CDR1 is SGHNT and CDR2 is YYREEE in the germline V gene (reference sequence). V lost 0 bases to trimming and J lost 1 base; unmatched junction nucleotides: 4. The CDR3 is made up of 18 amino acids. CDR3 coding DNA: TGTGCCAGCAGCTTGGGGCTAGCGGGAGGGCAGAACACCGGGGAGCTGTTTTTT. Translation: CASSLGLAGGQNTGELFF.

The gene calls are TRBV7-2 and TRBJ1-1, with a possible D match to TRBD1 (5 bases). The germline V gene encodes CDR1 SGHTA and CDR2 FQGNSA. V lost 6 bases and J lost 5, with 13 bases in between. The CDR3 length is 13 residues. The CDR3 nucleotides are TGTGCCAGCAGTTGGGTTGGGACTACTGAAGCTTTCTTT. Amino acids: CASSWVGTTEAFF.

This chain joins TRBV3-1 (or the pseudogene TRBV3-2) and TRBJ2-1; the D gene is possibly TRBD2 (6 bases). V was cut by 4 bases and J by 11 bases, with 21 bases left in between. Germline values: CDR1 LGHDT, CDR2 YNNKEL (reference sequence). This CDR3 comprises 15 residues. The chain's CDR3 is CASSPSRDSSSKQFF. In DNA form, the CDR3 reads TGTGCCAGCAGCCCTTCCCGGGACTCTAGCTCAAAGCAGTTCTTC.

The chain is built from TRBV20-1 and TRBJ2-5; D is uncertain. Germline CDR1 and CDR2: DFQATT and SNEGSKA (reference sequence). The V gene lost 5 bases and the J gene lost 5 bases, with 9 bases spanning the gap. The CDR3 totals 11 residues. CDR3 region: CSAPSGETQYF. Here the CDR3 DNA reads TGCAGTGCTCCCTCCGGGGAGACCCAGTACTTC.

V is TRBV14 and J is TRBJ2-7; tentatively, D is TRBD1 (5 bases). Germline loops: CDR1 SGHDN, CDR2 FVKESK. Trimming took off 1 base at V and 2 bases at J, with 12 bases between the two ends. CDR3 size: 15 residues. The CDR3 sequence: CASSQGMGLTYEQYF. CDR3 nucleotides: TGTGCCAGCAGCCAAGGAATGGGGCTGACCTACGAGCAGTACTTC.

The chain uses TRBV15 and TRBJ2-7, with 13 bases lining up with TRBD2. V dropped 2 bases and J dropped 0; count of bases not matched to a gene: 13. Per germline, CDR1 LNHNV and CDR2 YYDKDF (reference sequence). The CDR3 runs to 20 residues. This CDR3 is CATSRSPGLAGRGTSYEQYF. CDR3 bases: TGTGCCACCAGCAGATCCCCGGGACTAGCGGGACGAGGGACCTCCTACGAGCAGTACTTC.

DNA of the CDR3: TGCGCCAGCAGTGAGGCCAGGGCGAACACTGAAGCTTTCTTT. Translating gives CASSEARANTEAFF. The V gene is TRBV10-1, the J gene TRBJ1-1, with TRBD1 as a possible D gene (5 bases). The V gene lost 2 bases and the J gene lost 1 base, with 8 bases spanning the gap. CDR3 length equals 14 residues. Germline V CDR1 and CDR2: WNHNN, SYGVQD (reference sequence).

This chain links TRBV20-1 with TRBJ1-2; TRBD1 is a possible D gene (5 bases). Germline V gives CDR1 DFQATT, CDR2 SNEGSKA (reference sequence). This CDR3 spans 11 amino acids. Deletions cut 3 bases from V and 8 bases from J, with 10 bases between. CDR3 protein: CSASPGSGYTF. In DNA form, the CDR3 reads TGCAGTGCTAGTCCAGGGTCCGGCTACACCTTC.

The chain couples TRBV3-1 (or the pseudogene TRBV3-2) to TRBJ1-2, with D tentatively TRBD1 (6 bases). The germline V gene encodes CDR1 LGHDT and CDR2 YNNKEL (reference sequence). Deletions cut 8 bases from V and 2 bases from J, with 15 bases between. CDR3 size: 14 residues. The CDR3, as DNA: TGTGCCAGCGACCCGGGACATCTGAACTATGGCTACACCTTC. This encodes CASDPGHLNYGYTF.

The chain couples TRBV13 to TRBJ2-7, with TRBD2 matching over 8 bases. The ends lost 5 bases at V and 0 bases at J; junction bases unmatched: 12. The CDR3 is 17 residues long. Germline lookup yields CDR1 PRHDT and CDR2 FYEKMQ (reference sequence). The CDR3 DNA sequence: TGTGCCAGCAGCCCTCCGCCCTCTAGCGGGCACTCCTACGAGCAGTACTTC. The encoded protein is CASSPPPSSGHSYEQYF.

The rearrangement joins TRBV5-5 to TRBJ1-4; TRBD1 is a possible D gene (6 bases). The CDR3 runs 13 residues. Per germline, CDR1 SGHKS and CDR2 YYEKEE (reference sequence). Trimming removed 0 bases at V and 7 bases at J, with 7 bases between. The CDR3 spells CASSLGDIEKLFF. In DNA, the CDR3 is TGTGCCAGCAGCTTGGGGGACATTGAAAAACTGTTTTTT.